The 7 T cell receptor beta chains below all came from one sample that was sequenced in a study of shared clonotypes between healthy human individuals. Sequenced by immunoSEQ multiplex PCR; TCRdb stores in-frame clones only, minus some. The sample shows roughly 2.4 million clones, around 95% of them seen only once. The sample taken for sequencing was naive CD4+ T cells sorted from blood. Subset specified: CD45RA+ positively selected. These TCRs come from a young man in good health.

This clone was seen just once. The chain links TRBV29-1 to TRBJ2-3; 10 bases agree with TRBD2. J gave up 4 bases and V 3 bases, and 4 bases lay outside the gene matches. Germline V gene sequence: CDR1 SQVTM, CDR2 ANQGSEA. CDR3 length: 14 amino acids. The CDR3 is CSVDLAGGADTQYF. DNA for the CDR3: TGCAGCGTTGACTTAGCGGGGGGAGCAGATACGCAGTATTTT.

The chain links TRBV5-4 to TRBJ2-5; TRBD1 matches 7 bases. Germline-derived CDR1 and CDR2 are SGHNT and YYREEE (reference sequence). V lost 4 bases, J lost 0 bases, and 6 bases stayed unmatched. The CDR3 consists of 15 residues. CDR3 region: CASSLDRRYQETQYF. The CDR3 DNA reads TGTGCCAGCAGCCTGGACAGGCGGTACCAAGAGACCCAGTACTTC.

This clone was counted a single time. The chain carries TRBV4-1 and TRBJ1-4, with 8 bases aligning to TRBD1. Germline V lookup: CDR1 MGHRA, CDR2 YSYEKL. This CDR3 is built from 15 residues. Unmatched junction bases numbered 8, after V lost 4 bases and J lost 7 bases. CDR3 in DNA: TGCGCCAGCAGCCGGATCGGACAGGGTGGTGAAAAACTGTTTTTT. It encodes CASSRIGQGGEKLFF.

This clone was observed once. The chain recombines TRBV6-5 with TRBJ2-1; 8 bases are shared with TRBD2. After removal of 6 bases from V and 7 bases from J, the junction contained 8 bases not matched to a gene. The CDR3 has 14 residues. CDR1 and CDR2 from the germline V gene are MNHEY and SVGAGI. The CDR3 region has the DNA TGTGCCAGCAGCCCACCCGGGGGGGGGAATGAGCAGTTCTTC. It is translated as CASSPPGGGNEQFF.

This clone showed up just once. The identical CDR3 is also encoded by other nucleotide sequences in the sample. The chain carries TRBV19 and TRBJ2-3, with D perhaps matching TRBD2 (6 bases). Germline V lookup: CDR1 LNHDA, CDR2 SQIVND (reference sequence). The CDR3 covers 13 residues. Trimming pared 6 bases from V and 3 bases from J, leaving 10 bases between. DNA for the CDR3: TGTGCCAGTAGCGGGAGAGGGACAGATACGCAGTATTTT. Amino acids: CASSGRGTDTQYF.

A few counts support this clone. This sequence joins TRBV5-1 and TRBJ1-2; 7 bases map to TRBD1. CDR3 length equals 12 residues. V was pared by 4 bases and J by 6 bases, with 3 bases of the junction left unmatched. The germline gives CDR1 SGHRS, CDR2 YFSETQ. DNA of the CDR3: TGCGCCAGCAGCACACAGGGGAATGGCTACACCTTC. It yields the protein CASSTQGNGYTF.

The rearrangement links TRBV2 to TRBJ2-7, with TRBD1 as a possible D gene (6 bases). CDR3 length: 12 amino acids. Trimming removed 6 bases from V and 3 bases from J, with 9 bases in between. CDR1 is SNHLY and CDR2 is FYNNEI in the germline V gene. CDR3 loop: CASRKDSYEQYF. CDR3 sequence (DNA): TGTGCCAGCAGGAAGGACAGCTACGAGCAGTACTTC.